This note documents a single TCR beta chain sequence. Its target is unknown. Germline V gene data show CDR1 as MDHEN and CDR2 as SYDVKM. Deletions cut 3 bases from V and 2 bases from J, with 20 bases between. This CDR3 is built from 17 residues. This specimen comes from a study of cytomegalovirus exposure and HLA in healthy donors. Study-wide results and limits: Excluded were some V segments that proved indistinguishable, including TRBV6-2 and TRBV6-3. In a later analysis, HLA-associated beta chains showed higher expansion and lower generation probabilities than comparable chains. In all likelihood, a cluster of highly shared sequence variants was a sequencing artifact.

Researchers ran the PCR with 60 Vbeta and 13 Jbeta primers. Using immunoSEQ multiplex PCR, the repertoire was profiled, and TCRdb retains in-frame clones only, with some absent. This table has 200,000 to 250,000 clones, around 86% appearing once. The chain employs TRBV28 and TRBJ2-7; tentatively, D is TRBD1 (6 bases). This clonotype was sampled from a woman in her forties or fifties in good health and CMV-seropositive. Sequencing was performed on PBMCs. The CDR3 spells CASSFPADGGRTYEQYF. Here the CDR3 DNA reads TGTGCCAGCAGTTTTCCCGCAGATGGGGGCCGAACCTACGAGCAGTACTTC.